These 6 T cell receptor beta chains came from one sample sequenced in a study of memory CD4+ T cells and cytomegalovirus serostatus. Single viable CD3+CD4+CD8-CD45RO+ cells were sorted as the memory CD4+ T cells. The protocol was immunoSEQ multiplex PCR, while the TCRdb copy is restricted to in-frame clones and leaves out a portion. The top ten hold about 0.5% of the sample, which has tens of thousands of clones, 82% seen once. The sample was memory CD4+ T cells from blood. The receptors stem from an adult in good health and CMV-seronegative. Some clones in this sample may be carry-over from other donors' samples.

The chain has TRBV2 and TRBJ2-7; D gene uncertain. The CDR3 sequence is 14 residues long. V was cut by 1 base and J by 2 bases, with 9 bases left in between. CDR1 is SNHLY, CDR2 FYNNEI, per germline. CDR3 sequence (DNA): TGTGCCAGCAGTGAAGGAACAGCTACCTACGAGCAGTACTTC. Translated: CASSEGTATYEQYF. The full variable domain, rest sourced from reference TRBV2 and TRBJ2-7, is EPEVTQTPSHQVTQMGQEVILRCVPISNHLYFYWYRQILGQKVEFLVSFYNNEISEKSEIFDDQFSVERPDGSNFTLKIRSTKLEDSAMYFCASSEGTATYEQYFGPGTRLTVT.

The chain uses TRBV30 and TRBJ1-5; possibly TRBD1 for D (6 bases). Between the trimmed V and J ends, which lost 1 base and 4 bases, there was a span of 8 bases. Germline-derived CDR1 and CDR2 are GTSNPN and SVGIG (reference sequence). The CDR3 length is 13 residues. CDR3 sequence (DNA): TGTGCCTGGAGTGGGACAGAGAATCAGCCCCAGCATTTT. This translates into CAWSGTENQPQHF.

There are a few counts of this clone. V usage is TRBV7-8 and J usage is TRBJ2-7, with D uncertain. CDR3 length: 16 residues. The germline V gene encodes CDR1 SGHVS and CDR2 FQNEAQ. V lost 2 bases and J 0 bases, leaving 14 bases between the germline ends. In nucleotides, the CDR3 is TGTGCCAGCAGCTTACATCCGGGCCCCAGCTCCTACGAGCAGTACTTC. Protein sequence: CASSLHPGPSSYEQYF.

The genes are TRBV30 and TRBJ1-5, with D unclear. Germline CDR1 reads GTSNPN; CDR2 reads SVGIG (reference sequence). Trimming shortened V by 0 bases and J by 0 bases, and 18 bases separated the two germline ends. This CDR3 spans 18 amino acids. The CDR3 nucleotides are TGTGCCTGGAGTGTACGAAAGTTTGGACGGATTAGCAATCAGCCCCAGCATTTT. Translating gives CAWSVRKFGRISNQPQHF.

As for this clone: Germline and junction disagree at one end, which may indicate a read error. The V call is TRBV30, the J call TRBJ1-5, with D possibly being TRBD1 (5 bases). Germline loops: CDR1 GTSNPN, CDR2 SVGIG (reference sequence). This CDR3 region has 14 residues. CDR3 amino acids: CAWSMGGFNQPQRF. For the CDR3, the DNA is TGTGCCTGGAGTATGGGGGGGTTCAATCAGCCCCAGCGTTTT.

V and J are TRBV28 and TRBJ2-4; TRBD1 matches at 9 bases. The trim removed 5 bases at V and 1 base at J, leaving 3 bases unmatched. CDR3 length equals 15 residues. From germline, CDR1 is MDHEN and CDR2 SYDVKM. The CDR3 spells CASSPGQGAKNIQYF. The CDR3, as DNA: TGTGCCAGCAGTCCTGGACAGGGGGCCAAAAACATTCAGTACTTC.